These 20 T cell receptor beta chains originate from one sample sequenced in a study of read filtering for tumor transcriptome and immune sequencing. This library used roughly 430 ng RNA and molecular barcoded adaptors spanning alpha/delta and beta/gamma chains. A single record per CDR3 protein comes from TCRdb applying MiXCR to the reads. Among 90,000 or so distinct CDR3 sequences listed, roughly a fifth were seen once. Sequenced input: a population of CD138-negative cells sorted from bone marrow. The source of these receptors is a donor aged 40 or older with multiple myeloma.

This clonotype was seen at least ten times. The chain employs TRBV2 and TRBJ2-1; 9 nucleotides align to TRBD2. Germline CDR1 SNHLY, CDR2 FYNNEI. CDR3 length: 15 amino acids. Trimming cost V 5 bases and J 2 bases; bases outside gene matches: 4. The chain's CDR3 is CASSFIAGAYNEQFF. CDR3 in DNA: TGTGCCAGCAGTTTTATAGCGGGGGCCTACAATGAGCAGTTCTTC. Using reference TRBV2 and TRBJ2-1 for the parts outside the CDR3, the full variable domain is EPEVTQTPSHQVTQMGQEVILRCVPISNHLYFYWYRQILGQKVEFLVSFYNNEISEKSEIFDDQFSVERPDGSNFTLKIRSTKLEDSAMYFCASSFIAGAYNEQFFGPGTRLTVL.

The chain uses TRBV28 and TRBJ1-1; a weak D match, TRBD1 (5 bases). CDR3 length: 18 residues. Trimming left V 3 bases short and J 0 bases short, with 20 bases between. CDR1 is MDHEN and CDR2 is SYDVKM in the germline V gene. The CDR3 region is CASSLFGGGYPMNTEAFF. CDR3 in DNA: TGTGCCAGCAGTTTGTTTGGGGGGGGTTACCCCATGAACACTGAAGCTTTCTTT.

This clonotype was counted a few times. V gene TRBV6-1 combines with J gene TRBJ1-6; unclear D gene. CDR3 length: 13 residues. V gave up 0 bases and J gave up 10 bases, with 7 bases separating them. Per germline, CDR1 MNHNS and CDR2 SASEGT. The CDR3, as DNA: TGTGCCAGCAGTGAAGCAGGGCCCTCACCCCTCCACTTT. The encoded protein is CASSEAGPSPLHF.

In its sample, this clonotype was seen many times. This chain connects TRBV12-3 or TRBV12-4 to TRBJ1-6; no definite D call. V was clipped by 4 bases and J by 2 bases, with 0 bases between them. The CDR3 is 12 residues long. As DNA, the CDR3 is TGTGCCAGCAGTTCCTATAATTCACCCCTCCACTTT. Its translation is CASSSYNSPLHF.

As regards this clonotype: Possible read error: a much larger clone is one base away. This chain connects TRBV7-9 to TRBJ2-1; the match to TRBD2 covers 12 bases. CDR1 SEHNR and CDR2 FQNEAQ come from the germline V gene (reference sequence). CDR3 length equals 16 residues. The CDR3 loop reads CASRPTSGGSYNDQFF. The CDR3 coding sequence is TGTGCCAGCAGACCTACTAGCGGGGGGTCCTACAATGATCAGTTCTTC.

This clonotype was recorded at least ten times. This chain uses TRBV9 with TRBJ2-6, with TRBD1 matching over 7 bases. The length of the CDR3 is 18 residues. After removal of 3 bases from V and 0 bases from J, the junction contained 9 bases not matched to a gene. Looked up from germline, CDR1 is SGDLS and CDR2 is YYNGEE. The CDR3 spells CASSETGFDYSGANVLTF. DNA for the CDR3: TGTGCCAGCAGCGAGACAGGGTTTGACTACTCTGGGGCCAACGTCCTGACTTTC. Full variable domain (missing parts from reference TRBV9 and TRBJ2-6): DSGVTQTPKHLITATGQRVTLRCSPRSGDLSVYWYQQSLDQGLQFLIQYYNGEERAKGNILERFSAQQFPDLHSELNLSSLELGDSALYFCASSETGFDYSGANVLTFGAGSRLTVL.

With respect to this clonotype: A read error is possible here, since a much larger clone lies one base away. V is TRBV7-3 and J is TRBJ2-6; TRBD1 is a possible D gene (5 bases). In germline, CDR1 is SGHTA, CDR2 FQGTGA. This CDR3 contains 16 residues. CDR3 DNA sequence: TGTGCCAGCAGCCTCATGCGAGGAACTGGGGCCCACGTCCTGACTTTC. Protein: CASSLMRGTGAHVLTF.

Of note for this clonotype: The final CDR3 position lacks the conserved phenylalanine or tryptophan, pointing to a likely read error. This sequence joins TRBV6-1 and TRBJ2-6; D may be TRBD1 or TRBD2 (5 bases each). Germline CDR1 MNHNS, CDR2 SASEGT. This CDR3 has 15 residues. In DNA form, the CDR3 reads TGTGCCAGCAGGGGTGGAGGCTCTGGGGCCAACGCCCTGACTTCC. Translated: CASRGGGSGANALTS.

This clonotype showed up many times. The chain joins TRBV28 to TRBJ2-2, with D tentatively TRBD1 (5 bases). CDR1 and CDR2 from the germline V gene are MDHEN and SYDVKM. The CDR3 has 15 amino acids. Trimming removed 2 bases from V and 4 bases from J, with 11 bases in between. The CDR3 DNA is TGTGCCAGCAGTTTAATAGGGGCTAGCACCGGGGAGCTGTTTTTT. Translated, it gives CASSLIGASTGELFF.

At least ten counts were recorded for this clonotype. The V call is TRBV18, the J call TRBJ1-1; D is possibly TRBD1 (5 bases). V was shortened by 1 base and J by 4 bases, with 7 bases between the two germline ends. Germline V CDR1 and CDR2: KGHSH, LQKENI. The CDR3 is 13 residues long. This chain's CDR3 is CASSPLDSTEAFF. CDR3 in DNA: TGTGCCAGCTCACCACTAGACAGCACTGAAGCTTTCTTT.

This clonotype was detected ten times or more. This chain links TRBV5-1 with TRBJ1-1; D is possibly TRBD1 (6 bases). Germline V gene sequence: CDR1 SGHRS, CDR2 YFSETQ. V was shortened by 1 base and J by 6 bases, with 19 bases between the two germline ends. CDR3 size: 16 residues. CDR3 sequence: CASSLLPKDRSAEAFF. The CDR3 region has the DNA TGCGCCAGCAGCTTGTTACCTAAGGACAGAAGCGCTGAAGCTTTCTTT. Combining the CDR3 with reference TRBV5-1 and TRBJ1-1 gives the whole variable domain KAGVTQTPRYLIKTRGQQVTLSCSPISGHRSVSWYQQTPGQGLQFLFEYFSETQRNKGNFPGRFSGRQFSNSRSEMNVSTLELGDSALYLCASSLLPKDRSAEAFFGQGTRLTVV.

This clonotype showed up many times. DNA of the CDR3: TGTGCCAGTAGTACAGGGGCGGACACCGGGGAGCTGTTTTTT. Protein sequence: CASSTGADTGELFF. The V call is TRBV19, the J call TRBJ2-2, with TRBD1 as a possible D gene (6 bases). This CDR3 comprises 14 residues. CDR1 LNHDA and CDR2 SQIVND come from the germline V gene (reference sequence). Trimming cost V 4 bases and J 3 bases, with 9 bases left between them.

Notes on this clonotype: Possible read error: a much larger clone is one base away. The chain has TRBV30 and TRBJ1-1; possibly TRBD1 for D (6 bases). Germline V gene lookup returns CDR1 GTSNPN and CDR2 SVGIG (reference sequence). Trimming removed 1 base from V and 9 bases from J, with 18 bases in between. This CDR3 has 14 amino acids. The DNA for the CDR3 is TGTGCCTGGAGTGAGGGGGGCCCGGGAGCTCAAGCTTTCTTT. Translating it yields CAWSEGGPGAQAFF. Filled out from reference TRBV30 and TRBJ1-1, the complete variable domain reads SQTIHQWPATLVQPVGSPLSLECTVEGTSNPNLYWYRQAAGRGLQLLFYSVGIGQISSEVPQNLSASRPQDRQFILSSKKLLLSDSGFYLCAWSEGGPGAQAFFGQGTRLTVV.

This clonotype was found many times. The J gene is TRBJ2-3, the V gene TRBV6-1; D not resolved. The V end lost 2 bases, the J end lost 1 base, and 7 bases lay between the germline ends. Germline V gives CDR1 MNHNS, CDR2 SASEGT. The length of the CDR3 is 14 residues. The CDR3 sequence is CASSEIGGTDTQYF. In DNA form, the CDR3 reads TGTGCCAGCAGTGAAATAGGAGGCACAGATACGCAGTATTTT.

This clonotype has only a few counts. V is TRBV7-6 and J is TRBJ2-2; no definite D call. The V gene lost 6 bases and the J gene lost 6 bases, with 20 bases spanning the gap. The CDR3 covers 16 residues. Germline-derived CDR1 and CDR2 are SGHVS and FNYEAQ. CDR3 residues: CASRQSGSARAGELFF. The CDR3 DNA is TGTGCCAGCAGGCAATCTGGATCAGCCCGGGCCGGGGAGCTGTTTTTT. The complete variable domain, with remaining parts taken from reference TRBV7-6 and TRBJ2-2, reads GAGVSQSPRYKVTKRGQDVALRCDPISGHVSLYWYRQALGQGPEFLTYFNYEAQQDKSGLPNDRFSAERPEGSISTLTIQRTEQRDSAMYRCASRQSGSARAGELFFGEGSRLTVL.

Many counts were recorded for this clonotype. The chain has TRBV20-1 and TRBJ2-5, with 9 bases fitting TRBD2. The germline CDR1 and CDR2 sequences are DFQATT and SNEGSKA (reference sequence). This CDR3 has 15 residues. Losses at the gene ends were 1 base for V and 4 bases for J; bases not matched to a gene: 7. The CDR3 DNA follows: TGCAGTGCTAGAGGTTCGGCGGGGGGGCGAGAGACCCAGTACTTC. As protein: CSARGSAGGRETQYF.

Concerning this clonotype itself: Since a much larger clone is just one base distant, this may be a read error. The chain links TRBV7-8 to TRBJ1-5; D uncertain. V lost 1 base, J lost 2 bases, and 9 bases lay in between. In germline, CDR1 is SGHVS, CDR2 FQNEAQ. There are 15 residues in the CDR3. The CDR3 DNA follows: TGTGCCAGCAGCTTAGGGTTAACTGGCAATCAGCCCCAGCATTTT. This sequence encodes CASSLGLTGNQPQHF.

This clonotype showed up just a few times. The chain has TRBV20-1 and TRBJ2-3; 11 bases map to TRBD2. Germline CDR1 reads DFQATT; CDR2 reads SNEGSKA (reference sequence). V lost 6 bases, J lost 3 bases, and 5 bases stayed unmatched. The CDR3 runs to 14 residues. The CDR3 loop reads CSALSGGVTDTQYF. The CDR3 DNA reads as TGCAGTGCCCTTAGCGGGGGGGTTACAGATACGCAGTATTTT.

This clonotype has ten or more counts. The chain recombines TRBV3-1 with TRBJ2-1, with 8 positions matching TRBD1. Germline assignment: CDR1 LGHDT and CDR2 YNNKEL (reference sequence). The ends lost 4 bases at V and 6 bases at J; junction bases unmatched: 11. This CDR3 is built from 16 residues. CDR3 sequence (DNA): TGTGCCAGCAGCCGGCGGTGGCAGGGGGCGAGCAATGAGCAGTTCTTC. It encodes CASSRRWQGASNEQFF.

This clonotype has a count of ten or more. The chain carries TRBV2 and TRBJ2-2, with 9 bases that match TRBD1. V trimming: 8 bases; J trimming: 6 bases; junction bases outside the gene matches: 7. CDR3 length: 14 residues. Per the germline V gene, CDR1 is SNHLY and CDR2 is FYNNEI. The CDR3: CASEGQGISGELFF. For the CDR3, the DNA is TGTGCCAGCGAAGGACAGGGGATCTCCGGGGAGCTGTTTTTT. Supplemented by reference TRBV2 and TRBJ2-2, the full variable domain reads EPEVTQTPSHQVTQMGQEVILRCVPISNHLYFYWYRQILGQKVEFLVSFYNNEISEKSEIFDDQFSVERPDGSNFTLKIRSTKLEDSAMYFCASEGQGISGELFFGEGSRLTVL.